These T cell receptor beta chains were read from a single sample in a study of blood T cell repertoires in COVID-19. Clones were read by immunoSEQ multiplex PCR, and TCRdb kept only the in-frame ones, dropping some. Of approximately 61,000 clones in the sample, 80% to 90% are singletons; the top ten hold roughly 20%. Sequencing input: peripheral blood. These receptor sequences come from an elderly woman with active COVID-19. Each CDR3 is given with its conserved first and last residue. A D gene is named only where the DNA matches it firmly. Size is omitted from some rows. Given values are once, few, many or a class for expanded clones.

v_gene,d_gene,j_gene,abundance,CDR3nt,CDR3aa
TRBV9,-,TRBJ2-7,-,TGTGCCAGCAGCGCGGGGGTACCCTCCTACGAGCAGTACTTC,CASSAGVPSYEQYF
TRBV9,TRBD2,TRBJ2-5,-,TGTGCCAGCAGCTCCGAGGGACTAGCGGAAGAGACCCAGTACTTC,CASSSEGLAEETQYF
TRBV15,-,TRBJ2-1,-,TGTGCCACCAAGGAGGGCAGAAGCTCCTACAATGAGCAGTTCTTC,CATKEGRSSYNEQFF
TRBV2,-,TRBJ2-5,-,TGTGCCAGCAGTGACACAGGTCGAGAGACCCAGTACTTC,CASSDTGRETQYF
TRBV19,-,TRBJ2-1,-,TGTGCCAGTAGTATAGTAGCGGCCGCCAACAATGAGCAGTTCTTC,CASSIVAAANNEQFF
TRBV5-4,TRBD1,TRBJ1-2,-,TGTGCCAGCAGCCCGGACAGGGGAGGGATCTATGGCTACACCTTC,CASSPDRGGIYGYTF
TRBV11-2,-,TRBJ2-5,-,TGTGCCAGCAGCCCCGGGGTGTGGGAGACCCAGTACTTC,CASSPGVWETQYF
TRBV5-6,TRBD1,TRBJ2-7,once,TGTGCCAGCAGCTTGGTACGGGACAGGGTCTACGAGCAGTACTTC,CASSLVRDRVYEQYF
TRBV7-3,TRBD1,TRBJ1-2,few,TGTGCCAGCAGCTCGACAGGGGGCTATGGCTACACCTTC,CASSSTGGYGYTF
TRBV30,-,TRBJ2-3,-,TGTGCCTGCGGTAGAGTTGGGAGAAATACGCAGTATTTT,CACGRVGRNTQYF
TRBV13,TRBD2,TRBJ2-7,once,TGTGCCAGCAGCCTCGGACTAGGGAGCTCCTACGAGCAGTACTTC,CASSLGLGSSYEQYF
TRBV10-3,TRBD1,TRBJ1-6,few,TGTGCAACCCGGACAGGGCAAAATTCACCCCTCCACTTT,CATRTGQNSPLHF
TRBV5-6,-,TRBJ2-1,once,TGTGCCAGCAGTGAGGAAATCCAATACTACAATGAGCAGTTCTTC,CASSEEIQYYNEQFF
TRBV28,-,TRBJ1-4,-,TGTGCCAGCAGCCCCCCCACAGGCCTGGGGGAAAAACTGTTTTTT,CASSPPTGLGEKLFF
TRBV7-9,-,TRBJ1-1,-,TGTGCCAGCAGCTTCGCACAGGGTTTTTTGGCGAACACTGAAGCTTTCTTT,CASSFAQGFLANTEAFF
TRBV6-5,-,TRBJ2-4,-,TGTGCCAGCAGATCAACAGGGGAGGACATTCAGTACTTC,CASRSTGEDIQYF
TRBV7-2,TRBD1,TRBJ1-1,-,TGTGCCAGCAGCCTATATCAGGGGGGTGAAGCTTTCTTT,CASSLYQGGEAFF
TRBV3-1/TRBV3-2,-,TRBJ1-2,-,TGTGCCAGCAGCCAAGTACCGGTGTCTGGCTACACCTTC,CASSQVPVSGYTF
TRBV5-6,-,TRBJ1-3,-,TGTGCCAGCAGCTTACCCGGTTACTTCTCTGGAAACACCATATATTTT,CASSLPGYFSGNTIYF
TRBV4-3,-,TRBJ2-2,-,TGCGCCAGCCGCACCTTTGCAGGGTCCGGGGAGCTGTTTTTT,CASRTFAGSGELFF
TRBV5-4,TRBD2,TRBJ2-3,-,TGTGCCAGCAGCTTACCCCAGTTGAGCGGGGGGGGTGAAGATACGCAGTATTTT,CASSLPQLSGGGEDTQYF
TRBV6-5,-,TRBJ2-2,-,TGTGCCAGCAGTTACTCACAGACGAACACCGGGGAGCTGTTTTTT,CASSYSQTNTGELFF
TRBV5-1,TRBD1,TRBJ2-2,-,TGCGCCAGCGGGACAGGGGGCGTCACCGGGGAGCTGTTTTTT,CASGTGGVTGELFF
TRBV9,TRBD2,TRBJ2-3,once,TGTGCCAGCAGCGTAGAGGCGGGGGGACATACGCAGTATTTT,CASSVEAGGHTQYF
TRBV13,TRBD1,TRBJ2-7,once,TGTGCCAGCAGCTTCCGACAGGGCCTTTCCTACGAGCAGTACTTC,CASSFRQGLSYEQYF
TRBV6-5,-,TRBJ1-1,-,TGTGCCAGCAGTCTGGGCGTGAACACTGAAGCTTTCTTT,CASSLGVNTEAFF
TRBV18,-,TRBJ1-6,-,TGTGCCAGCTCACCAGACAGAACCTATTCACCCCTCCACTTT,CASSPDRTYSPLHF
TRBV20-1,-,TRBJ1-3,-,TGCAGTGCAGGAGACCGAAACACCATATATTTT,CSAGDRNTIYF
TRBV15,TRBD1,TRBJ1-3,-,TGTGCCACCAGCAGGCCGACAGGGACAGGTGGAAACACCATATATTTT,CATSRPTGTGGNTIYF
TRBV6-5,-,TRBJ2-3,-,TGTGCCAGCGAAAGGGGACAAACGACAGATACGCAGTATTTT,CASERGQTTDTQYF
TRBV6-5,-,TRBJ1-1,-,TGTGCCAGCATCTCAAGAAGGGGGTGGAGCACTGAAGCTTTCTTT,CASISRRGWSTEAFF
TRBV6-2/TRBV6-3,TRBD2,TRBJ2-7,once,TGTGCCAGCGGCCGAATCTTAGCGGGGGGGCCCGGCGAGCAGTACTTC,CASGRILAGGPGEQYF
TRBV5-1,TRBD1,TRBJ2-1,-,TGCGCCAGCAGCTTGCTAGACAAGGGGGCAAGGGAGCAGTTCTTC,CASSLLDKGAREQFF
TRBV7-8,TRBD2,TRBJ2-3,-,TGTGCCAGCAGCTTTAGAGGGCGGGGGGCACTCACAGATACGCAGTATTTT,CASSFRGRGALTDTQYF
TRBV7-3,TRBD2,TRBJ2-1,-,TGTGCCAGCAGCTCAGGACTAGCGGCTTACAATGAGCAGTTCTTC,CASSSGLAAYNEQFF
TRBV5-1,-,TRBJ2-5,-,TGCGCCAGCAGCTTGCTTCCCGGGAACCTCCAAGAGACCCAGTACTTC,CASSLLPGNLQETQYF
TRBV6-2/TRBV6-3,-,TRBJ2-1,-,TGTGCCAGCAGTTATCAACGTGGAGGGCCAGGGAATGAGCAGTTCTTC,CASSYQRGGPGNEQFF
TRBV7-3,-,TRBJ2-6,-,TGTGCCAGCAGCTTCCAGGGAACTGGGGCCAACGTCCTGACTTTC,CASSFQGTGANVLTF
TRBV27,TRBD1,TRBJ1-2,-,TGTGCCAGCAGCCGCGGACAGGGGGGTGGCTACACCTTC,CASSRGQGGGYTF
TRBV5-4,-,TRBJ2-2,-,TGTGCCAGCAGCCCAGACAGGACCTACACCGGGGAGCTGTTTTTT,CASSPDRTYTGELFF
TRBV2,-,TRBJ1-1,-,TGTGCCACCAGACAGGCGCCTACTGAAGCTTTCTTT,CATRQAPTEAFF
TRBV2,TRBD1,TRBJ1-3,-,TGTGCCAGCACCGGGACAGGGGCTGACACCATATATTTT,CASTGTGADTIYF
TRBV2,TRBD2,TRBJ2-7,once,TGTGCCAGCAGGGTCGGACTAGCGGGGGGGACCTACGAGCAGTACTTC,CASRVGLAGGTYEQYF
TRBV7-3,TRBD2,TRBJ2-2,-,TGTGCCAGCAGCTCCTCCGGAGCGGGGGGTACCGGGGAGCTGTTTTTT,CASSSSGAGGTGELFF
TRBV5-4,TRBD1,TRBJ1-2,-,TGTGCCAGCAGCCGGGACAGGGTCGTTGGCTACACCTTC,CASSRDRVVGYTF
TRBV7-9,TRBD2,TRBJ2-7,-,TGTGCCAGCAGCTGGCCTGCGGGGGGGCTCTACGAGCAGTACTTC,CASSWPAGGLYEQYF
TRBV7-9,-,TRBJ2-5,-,TGTGCCAGCAGTCCACGCCGGGGGGCCGGGGAGACCCAGTACTTC,CASSPRRGAGETQYF
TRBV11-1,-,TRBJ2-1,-,TGTGCCAGCAAAAAAGGGAGGGGGGGCCTAAATGAGCAGTTCTTC,CASKKGRGGLNEQFF
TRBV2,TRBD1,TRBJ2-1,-,TGTGCCAGCAGTGACCACTCCGGGACAGGTGAGCAGTTCTTC,CASSDHSGTGEQFF